Included here is one T cell receptor (beta chain) sequence, with context. The antigen is not known. The data were obtained in a study of CD8 T cells in Susac syndrome. Notes on the study in general: None of the CD4+ T cell repertoires in Susac syndrome showed clonal expansion.

Random hexamers served to reverse transcribe roughly 0.45 to 1 ug RNA. Across 54 Vbeta and 13 Jbeta, TCR beta CDR3 was amplified with immunoSEQ multiplex PCR. TCRdb reprocessed the immunoSEQ multiplex PCR reads via MiXCR and lists one record per CDR3 protein. This table holds hundreds of thousands of distinct CDR3 sequences, 90% to 96% found once. The germline V and J ends were trimmed by 9 bases and 3 bases, with 10 bases remaining between them. CDR1 is KGHDR and CDR2 is SFDVKD in the germline V gene. CDR3 length: 12 amino acids. TCR beta was sequenced from blood CD8+ and CD4+ T cells. Purification of the CD8+ and CD4+ T cells relied on negative isolation, and TEMRA cells underwent FACS enrichment.

V is TRBV24-1 and J is TRBJ1-1; D call uncertain. This TCR came from a human donor with Susac syndrome. Sequences were obtained from CD4+ T cells from PBMCs. The CDR3 is CATQNQDTEAFF. The CDR3 coding sequence is TGTGCCACCCAAAATCAGGACACTGAAGCTTTCTTT.